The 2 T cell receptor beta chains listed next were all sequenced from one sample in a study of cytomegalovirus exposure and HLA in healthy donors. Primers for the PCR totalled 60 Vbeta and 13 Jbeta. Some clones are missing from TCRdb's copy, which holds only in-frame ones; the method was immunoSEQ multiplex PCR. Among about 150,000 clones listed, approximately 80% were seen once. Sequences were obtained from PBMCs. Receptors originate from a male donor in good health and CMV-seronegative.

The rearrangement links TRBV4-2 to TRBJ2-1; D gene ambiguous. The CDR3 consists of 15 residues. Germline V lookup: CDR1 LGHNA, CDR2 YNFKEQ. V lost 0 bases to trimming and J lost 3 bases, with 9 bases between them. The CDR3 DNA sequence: TGTGCCAGCAGCCAAGATCCCAGCGACTACAATGAGCAGTTCTTC. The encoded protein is CASSQDPSDYNEQFF.

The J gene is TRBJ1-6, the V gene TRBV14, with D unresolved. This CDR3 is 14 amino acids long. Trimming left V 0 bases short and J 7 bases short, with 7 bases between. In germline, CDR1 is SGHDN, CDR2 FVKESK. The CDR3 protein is CASSQDRLNSPLHF. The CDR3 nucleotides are TGTGCCAGCAGCCAAGACAGGTTGAATTCACCCCTCCACTTT. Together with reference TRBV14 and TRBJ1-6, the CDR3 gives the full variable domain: EAGVTQFPSHSVIEKGQTVTLRCDPISGHDNLYWYRRVMGKEIKFLLHFVKESKQDESGMPNNRFLAERTGGTYSTLKVQPAELEDSGVYFCASSQDRLNSPLHFGNGTRLTVT.